This TCR beta chain originates from a study of CD4 T cells in relation to SARS-CoV-2 and coronaviruses (TCRdb year 2021). A note on the overall study: In the ViraFEST assay, PBMCs were cultured with antigen for nine to ten days, after which TCR beta CDR3s were sequenced to identify clonal expansions specific to the antigen. Across all 12 patients in the full convalescent cohort, ages ranged from about 21 to 80 years, with a median of 38. Of the approximately twelve convalescent patients, 8 were male and 4 were female, and two of the subjects were Hispanic. Shared crossreactive spike epitopes were mapped to their HLA restriction using patient-derived lymphoblastoid cell lines. The study assessed, at the TCR clonotype level, memory CD4+ T cell crossreactivity between SARS-CoV-2 and common cold coronavirus spike proteins. The Adaptive Biotechnologies TCR-sequencing kit was used to sequence samples from a few pre-COVID donors and the naive versus memory experiments, whereas other data were Illumina-based. Expansion assays from other donors in the study were sequenced with a different, Illumina-based TCR-beta assay.

A word on this clone: The specificity of this receptor is unknown. No clone much larger than this one lies a single base away; base qualities are absent.

To separate naive from memory CD4+ T cells, cryopreserved PBMCs first underwent CD4 enrichment and then EasySep naive CD4+ T cell enrichment. Sorted naive or memory CD4+ T cells (about 99,000) were grown at a 1:1 ratio with T cell-depleted PBMCs and CEF peptides for less than eleven days. In general, triplicate replicate wells were used for every peptide culture condition. Ficoll-Paque PLUS gradient centrifugation was used to isolate PBMCs from leukapheresis product or whole blood. PBMCs were either cryopreserved at -140°C or used fresh in the expansion assay. The QIAamp Micro DNA Kit was used to extract genomic DNA from the CD4+ T cells. Spanning cysteine to phenylalanine, the CDR3 consists of 16 amino acids. The sequence is cut down to CDR3 DNA, 48 bases in frame from base 1. The germline V gene (reference sequence) gives CDR1 as LGHDT and CDR2 as YNNKEL. V was cut back by 4 bases and J by 4 bases, leaving a gap of 17 bases between them.

CEF-cultured naive and memory CD4+ T cell DNA received survey-level immunoSEQ TCR-beta sequencing. Processing in the source paper ran as follows. During preprocessing, nonproductive sequences were removed, along with CDR3s that did not begin with C, did not end with F or W, or were shorter than 7 amino acids. The MANAFEST web app identified antigen-specific clonotypes based on expansion compared with the reference and other culture wells. A clone counted as positive if significantly expanded in 2 of 3 replicate wells versus the reference culture at FDR below 0.05. To be called positive, a clone also had to show significant expansion compared with every other tandem well and an odds ratio greater than 5. Cultured and uncultured naive and memory CD4+ repertoires were searched for previously identified spike- and CEF-reactive CDR3s. After three terminal residues were trimmed from each end, CDR3 homology was quantified as pairwise Levenshtein distance using the stringdist R package. TCRdb took over this immuneACCESS table, retaining in-frame rearrangements with V and J assigned. Such tables are incomplete; in checked studies, under half of the missing clones stem from an unresolved V gene, and the remainder is unexplained. V, J and clone size are taken as reported in that table, and D and trimming were inferred from the DNA itself. For this sample the table gives more than 35,000 clones, of which 70% to 85% were detected only once. 2.8% of the sample lies in the top ten.

General study outcomes and caveats: Since the crossreactivity analysis centred on spike protein, crossreactivity against other viral proteins was not assessed. Naive versus memory sequencing indicated the assay detects memory recall responses rather than primary responses primed during culture. No donor contributed both pre-pandemic and post-infection samples, which limited tracing the source of pre-existing responses. Significantly weaker SARS-CoV-2-driven expansion was shown by crossreactive clones than by monoreactive clones, consistent with antigenic imprinting. In around two thirds of donors, memory CD4+ clonotypes turned up that crossrecognized SARS-CoV-2 and at least one common cold coronavirus spike. Small numbers of patients and of tested TCRs were a limitation of the study.

The rearrangement combines TRBV3-1 (or the pseudogene TRBV3-2) with TRBJ2-1; a tentative D match to TRBD2 spans 6 bases. This clonotype originated in an adult with COVID-19. The sample taken for sequencing was memory CD4+ T cells from PBMCs, cultured in vitro. The cell subset or site label here, explained by the study, means: memory (non-naive) CD4+ T cells. This receptor has the CDR3 CASSPHDGRGYNEQFF. Here is the DNA: TGTGCCAGCAGCCCCCACGACGGGAGAGGGTACAATGAGCAGTTCTTC.